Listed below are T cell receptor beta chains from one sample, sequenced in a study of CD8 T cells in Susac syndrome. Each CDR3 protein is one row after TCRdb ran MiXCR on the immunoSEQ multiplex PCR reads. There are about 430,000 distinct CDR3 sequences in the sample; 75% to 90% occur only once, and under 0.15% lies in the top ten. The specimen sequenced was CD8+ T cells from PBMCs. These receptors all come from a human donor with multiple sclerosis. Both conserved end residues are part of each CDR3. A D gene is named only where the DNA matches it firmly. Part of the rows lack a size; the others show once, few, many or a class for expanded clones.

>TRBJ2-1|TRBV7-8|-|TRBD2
TGTGCCAGCAGCGAAGGGACTAGCGTTTACAATGAGCAGTTCTTC
CASSEGTSVYNEQFF
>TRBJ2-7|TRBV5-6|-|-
TGTGCCAGCAGCACCCCCGCTGAATTGGGGGACGAGCAGTACTTC
CASSTPAELGDEQYF
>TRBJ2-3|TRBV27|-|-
TGTGCCAGCAGTTTGCCCCCTAGCGATACGCAGTATTTT
CASSLPPSDTQYF
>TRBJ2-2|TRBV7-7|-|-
TGTGCCAGCAGCCCCATGCTGGGGGAGACCGGGGAGCTGTTTTTT
CASSPMLGETGELFF
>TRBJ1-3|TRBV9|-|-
TGTGCCAGCAGCGTCGCAGGGGACCCCACGGGAAACACCATATATTTT
CASSVAGDPTGNTIYF
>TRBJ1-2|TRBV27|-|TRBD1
TGTGCCAGCAGTTTATCAACCGGGACAGGGAATGGCTACACCTTC
CASSLSTGTGNGYTF
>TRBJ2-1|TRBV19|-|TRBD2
TGTGCCAGTAGTATAGATGGAACTAGCGGGGGTAGCGAGCAGTTCTTC
CASSIDGTSGGSEQFF
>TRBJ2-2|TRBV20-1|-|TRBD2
TGCAGTGCTAGAGACCTAGCGGGCGGTGCCACCGGGGAGCTGTTTTTT
CSARDLAGGATGELFF
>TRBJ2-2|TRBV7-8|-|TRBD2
TGTGCCAGCAGCTCCGGACGGGAGGGAACCGGGGAGCTGTTTTTT
CASSSGREGTGELFF
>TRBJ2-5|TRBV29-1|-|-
TGCAGCGTTGAAGCGGGGGACGAGACCCAGTACTTC
CSVEAGDETQYF
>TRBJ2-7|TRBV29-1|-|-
TGCAGCGTCAGGGTCCAGGGGTCCTCCTACGAGCAGTACTTC
CSVRVQGSSYEQYF
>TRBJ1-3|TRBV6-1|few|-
TGTGCCAGCAGGAATCCTAGCTCTGGAAACACCATATATTTT
CASRNPSSGNTIYF
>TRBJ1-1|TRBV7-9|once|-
TGTGCCAGCAGCTACCCACCGGCGGAGGGGATGAACACTGAAGCTTTCTTT
CASSYPPAEGMNTEAFF
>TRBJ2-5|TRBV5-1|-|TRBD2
TGCGCCAGCAGCACCGGACTAGCGGGGGCCGACCAAGAGACCCAGTACTTC
CASSTGLAGADQETQYF
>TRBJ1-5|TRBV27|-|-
TGTGCCAGCAGTTTTGGGGACAACAATCAGCCCCAGCATTTT
CASSFGDNNQPQHF
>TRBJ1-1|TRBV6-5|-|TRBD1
TGTGCCAGCAGTTACGTACAGGGGTTAGCTGAAGCTTTCTTT
CASSYVQGLAEAFF
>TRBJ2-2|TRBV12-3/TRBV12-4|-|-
TGTGCCAGCAAATACACCGGGGAGCTGTTTTTT
CASKYTGELFF
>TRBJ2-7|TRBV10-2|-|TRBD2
TGCGCCAGCACGGGGGGGCTAGATCACTACGAGCAGTACTTC
CASTGGLDHYEQYF
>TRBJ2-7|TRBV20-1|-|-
TGCAGTGCTCGACAGGCCACGAACATCTACGAGCAGTACTTC
CSARQATNIYEQYF
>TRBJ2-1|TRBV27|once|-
TGTGCCAGCAGTTTAACTGCAGGTGCACTAGTTTTAAATGAGCAGTTCTTC
CASSLTAGALVLNEQFF
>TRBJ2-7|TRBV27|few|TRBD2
TGTGCCAGCAGCCCGGTCGGGGCGGGAGGTTACGAGCAGTACTTC
CASSPVGAGGYEQYF
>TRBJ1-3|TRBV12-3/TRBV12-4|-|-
TGTGCCAGCAGCTTGGACAGCTCCTCTGGAAACACCATATATTTT
CASSLDSSSGNTIYF
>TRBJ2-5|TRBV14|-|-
TGTGCCAGCAGCCAATCGTTCGAGGGACAAGAGACCCAGTACTTC
CASSQSFEGQETQYF
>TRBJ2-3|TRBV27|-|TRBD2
TGTGCCAGCAGTTCTACATCCTTTGGCGGGAGTCGTACAGATACGCAGTATTTT
CASSSTSFGGSRTDTQYF
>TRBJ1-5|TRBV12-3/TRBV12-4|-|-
TGTGCCAGCAGTCAGGACAGTTATAATCAGCCCCAGCATTTT
CASSQDSYNQPQHF
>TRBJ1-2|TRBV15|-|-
TGTGCCACCACCAGTGACACTTTTTTCAACTATGGCTACACCTTC
CATTSDTFFNYGYTF
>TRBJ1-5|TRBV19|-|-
TGTGCCAGTAGTATAGATCATTTAAAGCCAGGGGTTAATCAGCCCCAGCATTTT
CASSIDHLKPGVNQPQHF
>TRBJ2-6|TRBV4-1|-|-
TGCGCCAGCAGCCAAGGAGAGGTTGACTCTGGGGCCAACGTCCTGACTTTC
CASSQGEVDSGANVLTF
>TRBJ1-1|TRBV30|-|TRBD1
TGTGCCTGGGATCCGGGACAGGGGCTGAACACTGAAGCTTTCTTT
CAWDPGQGLNTEAFF
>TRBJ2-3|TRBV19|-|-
TGTGCCAGTAGTATAGGGATCGAGACAGATACGCAGTATTTT
CASSIGIETDTQYF
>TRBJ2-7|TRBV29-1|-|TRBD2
TGCAGCGTTGTAGCGGGAGCTCGCGAGCAGTACTTC
CSVVAGAREQYF
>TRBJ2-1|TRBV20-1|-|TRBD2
TGCAGTGCTAGTGCCCCGGGGCGGGAGGCCTACAATGAGCAGTTCTTC
CSASAPGREAYNEQFF
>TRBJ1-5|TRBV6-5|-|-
TGTGCCAGCAGCTCGGACAGAAGCAATCAGCCCCAGCATTTT
CASSSDRSNQPQHF
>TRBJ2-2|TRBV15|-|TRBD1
TGTGCCACCAGCGGCTGGACAGGACGGTCCAAGAACACCGGGGAGCTGTTTTTT
CATSGWTGRSKNTGELFF
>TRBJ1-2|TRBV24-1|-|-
TGTGCCACCAGTGACTCCGAGTTCTATGGCTACACCTTC
CATSDSEFYGYTF
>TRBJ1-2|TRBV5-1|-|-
TGCGCCAGCAGCTTAATAGCACCCCAAGACAACTATGGCTACACCTTC
CASSLIAPQDNYGYTF
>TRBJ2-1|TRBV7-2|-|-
TGTGCCATCGGAAGCGTCTACAATGAGCAGTTCTTC
CAIGSVYNEQFF
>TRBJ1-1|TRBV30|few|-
TGTGCCTGGAGTGTACTTTTTGAAGCTACCCCGCTCACTGAAGCTTTCTTT
CAWSVLFEATPLTEAFF
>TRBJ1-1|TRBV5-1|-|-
TGCGCCAGCAGCTCCCCAGGGGATCCTGAAGCTTTCTTT
CASSSPGDPEAFF
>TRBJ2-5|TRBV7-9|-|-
TGTGCCAGCGCCCTTGAGGGAGAGACCCAGTACTTC
CASALEGETQYF
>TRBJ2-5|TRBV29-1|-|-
TGCAGCGTTGAAGACCAGGCCCGCGAGTGGGAGACCCAGTACTTC
CSVEDQAREWETQYF
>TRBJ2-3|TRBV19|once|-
TGTGCCAGCGCCGAGAGTTATCCTAGCACAGATACGCAGTATTTT
CASAESYPSTDTQYF
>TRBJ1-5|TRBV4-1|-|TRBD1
TGCGCCAGCAGCCAAGAGGACAGGGGGCAGGGTCAGCCCCAGCATTTT
CASSQEDRGQGQPQHF